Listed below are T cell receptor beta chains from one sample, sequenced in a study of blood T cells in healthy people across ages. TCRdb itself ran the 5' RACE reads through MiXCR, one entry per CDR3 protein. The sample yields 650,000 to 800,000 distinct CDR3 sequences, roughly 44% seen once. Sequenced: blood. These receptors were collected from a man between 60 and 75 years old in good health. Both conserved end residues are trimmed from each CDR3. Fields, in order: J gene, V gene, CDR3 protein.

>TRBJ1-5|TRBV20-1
SAQNLGRSQPQH
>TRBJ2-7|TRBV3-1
ASSQDRTGRHEQY
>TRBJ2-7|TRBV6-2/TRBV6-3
ASSYPRQGTLPRRLYEQY
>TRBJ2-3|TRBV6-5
ASSYSWTSGGPNADTQY
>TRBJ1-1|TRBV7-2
ASSFDPGHPWANTEAF
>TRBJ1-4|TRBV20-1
SAGRDRGEKLF
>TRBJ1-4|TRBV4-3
ASSPRQNNEKLF
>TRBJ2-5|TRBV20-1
SATRQGQTQY
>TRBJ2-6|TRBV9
ASSPGLAGSSGANVLT
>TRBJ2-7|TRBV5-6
ASSDTYEQY
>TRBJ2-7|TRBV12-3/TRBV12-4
ASPGRGCHEQY
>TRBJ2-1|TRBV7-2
ASSLVPGAFNEQF
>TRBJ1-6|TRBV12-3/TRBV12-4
ASSFAGVNSPLH
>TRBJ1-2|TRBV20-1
SASLGTGRPPTNYGYT
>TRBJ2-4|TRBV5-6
ASSLGAPQNIQY
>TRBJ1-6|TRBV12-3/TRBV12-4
ASRQGISPLH
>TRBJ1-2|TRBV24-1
ATSDPLTNYGYT
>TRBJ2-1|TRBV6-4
ASSDGEEGYNEQF
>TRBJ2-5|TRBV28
ASRTGLLGTQY
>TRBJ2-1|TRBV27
ASSFQGARNEQF
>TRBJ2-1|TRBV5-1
ASSLVSGTPRHNEQF
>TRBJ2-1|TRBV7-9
ASSFERGGLNNEQF
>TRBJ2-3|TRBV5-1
ASSPDGLAGGHTQY
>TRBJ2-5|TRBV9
ASSPLGDKETQY
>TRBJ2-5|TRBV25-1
ASSEPVQGAEETQY
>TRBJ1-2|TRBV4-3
ASSHSRPTTVNYGYT
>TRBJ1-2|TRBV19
ASSTTGHYGYT
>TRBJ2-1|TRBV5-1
ASSLGAGGLYNEQF
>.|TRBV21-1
ASRNGGDRSIYEQY
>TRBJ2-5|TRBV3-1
ASSQDRVGAQY
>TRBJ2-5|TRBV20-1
SAREFSGAHNEQY
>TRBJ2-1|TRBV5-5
ASRLTSGGYNEQF
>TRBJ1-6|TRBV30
AWQDRSRNSPLH
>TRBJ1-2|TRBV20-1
SVPGSRAYGYT
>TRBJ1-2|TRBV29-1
SVDWESGYGYT
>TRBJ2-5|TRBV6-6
ASRDKTGGLETQY
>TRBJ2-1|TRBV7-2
ASSLGLGAQGAGYEQF